One and the same sample provided the 9 T cell receptor beta chains below, sequenced in a study of OX40 agonist ivuxolimab in advanced cancers. Generated by immunoSEQ multiplex PCR, the TCRdb table keeps only in-frame clones and is missing some. The sample holds some 41,000 clones, over 75% seen once. Material: CD4+ or CD8+ T cells sorted from blood, obtained in a trial of the OX40 agonist ivuxolimab. The receptors were gathered from an adult with an advanced solid tumor such as melanoma, head and neck, liver or kidney cancer.

This chain uses TRBV6-6 with TRBJ2-7, with 8 positions matching TRBD2. TRBJ2-1 matches the DNA end more closely, so the J call is doubtful. CDR3 length: 15 residues. CDR1 is MNHNY, CDR2 SVGAGI, per germline (reference sequence). Here the CDR3 DNA reads TGTGCCAGCAGGTCGGGAGGGGGGTACTACAATGAGCAGTTCTTC. It codes for CASRSGGGYYNEQFF.

The chain employs TRBV7-9 and TRBJ1-1; D might be TRBD1 (5 bases). Germline V lookup: CDR1 SEHNR, CDR2 FQNEAQ (reference sequence). CDR3 length equals 14 residues. Trimming removed 5 bases at V and 1 base at J, with 11 bases between. The CDR3 reads CASSPGTANTEAFF. In nucleotides, the CDR3 is TGTGCCAGCAGCCCGGGGACGGCGAACACTGAAGCTTTCTTT.

The chain joins TRBV6-6 to TRBJ2-7; D call uncertain. The germline CDR1 and CDR2 sequences are MNHNY and SVGAGI (reference sequence). V lost 6 bases and J lost 10, with 13 bases in between. The CDR3 is 11 residues long. The CDR3 reads CASSRDGGQYF. The CDR3 DNA reads as TGTGCCAGCAGCCGAGACGGCGGTCAGTACTTC.

This clone was found a few times. The chain employs TRBV10-3 and TRBJ1-4; 10 bases agree with TRBD1. This CDR3 comprises 19 residues. Germline V gene data show CDR1 as ENHRY and CDR2 as SYGVKD. Trimming cost V 7 bases and J 5 bases; bases outside gene matches: 19. CDR3 protein: CAIKAERGQGDSINEKLFF. The CDR3 DNA reads TGTGCCATCAAAGCTGAACGAGGACAGGGGGACTCGATCAATGAAAAACTGTTTTTT.

The gene calls are TRBV5-1 and TRBJ2-4; tentative D call: TRBD1 (6 bases). The CDR3 is 15 amino acids. In germline, CDR1 is SGHRS, CDR2 YFSETQ. Trimming removed 1 base at V and 8 bases at J, with 16 bases between. CDR3 residues: CASSLRAGESDIQYF. CDR3 in DNA: TGCGCCAGCAGCTTGAGGGCAGGGGAGAGTGACATTCAGTACTTC.

V and J are TRBV29-1 and TRBJ2-3, with D possibly TRBD1 on 6 matching bases. This CDR3 is 12 amino acids long. Germline-derived CDR1 and CDR2 are SQVTM and ANQGSEA. V was pared by 2 bases and J by 4 bases, with 7 bases between. CDR3 region: CSVEKGADTQYF. CDR3 coding DNA: TGCAGCGTTGAAAAGGGGGCAGATACGCAGTATTTT.

The chain employs TRBV6-6 and TRBJ2-7; 12 bases fit TRBD1. Germline lookup yields CDR1 MNHNY and CDR2 SVGAGI (reference sequence). This CDR3 is 14 amino acids long. With 5 bases clipped from V and 6 bases from J, the junction kept 5 bases outside the gene matches. This CDR3 reads CASSTGTGGGEQYF. In DNA form, the CDR3 reads TGTGCCAGCAGTACCGGGACAGGGGGCGGCGAGCAGTACTTC.

The rearrangement links TRBV6-4 to TRBJ2-1; D gene uncertain. The CDR3 totals 15 residues. The germline gives CDR1 MRHNA, CDR2 SNTAGT. V lost 3 bases and J lost 2, with 11 bases in between. CDR3: CASSEGITPYNEQFF. In DNA, the CDR3 is TGTGCCAGCAGTGAGGGCATCACCCCCTACAATGAGCAGTTCTTC.

The chain has TRBV9 and TRBJ2-3; 7 positions agree with TRBD2. The CDR3 has 17 residues. V trimming: 4 bases; J trimming: 2 bases; junction bases outside the gene matches: 13. The germline V gene encodes CDR1 SGDLS and CDR2 YYNGEE. The CDR3: CASSSNPTSPITDTQYF. Written as DNA, the CDR3 is TGTGCCAGCAGCTCTAATCCGACTAGCCCGATCACAGATACGCAGTATTTT.